Following are 5 T cell receptor beta chains from one sample sequenced in a study of low-dose radiotherapy and immunotherapy resistance in tumors. The time point was: before trial treatment. First-strand cDNA relied on TRAV- and TRBV-specific primers spanning alpha and beta chains. The PCR that amplified TCRs ran for roughly 20 cycles, relying on a constant-region primer and a V-primer adapter. TCRdb analysed the reads with MiXCR anew, one entry per CDR3 protein. The sample has around 83,000 distinct CDR3 sequences; under 20% are singletons. Specimen: PBMCs, collected before treatment. All receptors come from a male donor with prostate cancer.

Worth noting for this clonotype: A much more abundant neighbour one base away suggests this may be a read error. The chain links TRBV20-1 to TRBJ2-5; 9 nucleotides agree with TRBD2. Germline V gene data show CDR1 as DFQATT and CDR2 as SNEGSKA (reference sequence). The CDR3 is made up of 14 amino acids. V shed 3 bases and J 11 bases; nucleotides not matched to a gene: 13. Written as DNA, the CDR3 is TGCAGTGCTAGGACCGGGACTAGCTGGAATGAGCAGTACTTC. Its protein product is CSARTGTSWNEQYF.

The table lists this clonotype with many counts. The rearrangement links TRBV6-1 to TRBJ1-2; weak D call: TRBD1 (5 bases). Germline V CDR1 and CDR2: MNHNS, SASEGT. The CDR3 consists of 14 residues. V lost 7 bases to trimming and J lost 5 bases, with 17 bases between them. CDR3 DNA sequence: TGTGCCAGCAACCGCGGGACGGATAATTATGGCTACACCTTC. It yields the protein CASNRGTDNYGYTF.

The chain uses TRBV9 and TRBJ2-1; D could derive from TRBD1 or TRBD2 (6 bases each). The V end lost 1 base, the J end lost 0 bases, and 11 bases lay between the germline ends. This CDR3 has 16 residues. Germline V gives CDR1 SGDLS, CDR2 YYNGEE. The CDR3 coding sequence is TGTGCCAGCAGCGTAAGGGGGGTCGCCTCCTACAATGAGCAGTTCTTC. Its protein is CASSVRGVASYNEQFF.

Details on this clonotype: This likely reflects a read error, since a far larger clone is one base away. The chain carries TRBV5-6 and TRBJ2-1; D not resolved. This CDR3 contains 15 residues. The germline V and J ends were trimmed by 0 bases and 13 bases, with 20 bases remaining between them. Germline V gives CDR1 SGHDT, CDR2 YYEEEE. CDR3 sequence (DNA): TGTGCCAGCAGCTTGGGAGGTCCAACTGGCGAGACCCAGTTCTTC. Translation: CASSLGGPTGETQFF.

This clonotype was recorded many times. The V and J genes are TRBV20-1 and TRBJ2-7; D is possibly TRBD2 (5 bases). The CDR3 runs 16 residues. Germline CDR1 reads DFQATT; CDR2 reads SNEGSKA (reference sequence). The V and J ends lost 7 bases and 4 bases respectively, with 26 bases between them. CDR3 in DNA: TGCAGTGGTAACAGCTTCTTTAACGGGAATCTGTACGAGCAGTACTTC. Amino acids: CSGNSFFNGNLYEQYF.